These T cell receptor beta chains were read from a single sample in a study of CD8+CD57+ T cells in acquired aplastic anemia. TCRdb used MiXCR to reprocess the reads, holding one entry per CDR3 protein. The sample includes 190,000 or so distinct CDR3 sequences, 61% of them seen just once. The sample comprised sorted CD4+, CD8+, or CD8+CD57+ T cells (not recorded which) from PBMCs. Receptors originate from a human donor in good health. Both conserved end residues are part of each CDR3. D genes are given only for firm matches. The listing skips clone size in some rows; elsewhere it reads once, few, many or a size class.

size	J	length	V	D	DNA	CDR3
-	TRBJ2-1	15	TRBV5-1	-	TGCGCCAGTAAACTTACTAGCAGCTCCTACAATGAGCAGTTCTTC	CASKLTSSSYNEQFF
-	TRBJ2-3	15	TRBV7-9	-	TGTGCCAGCAGCCCTTTTGTCGTGGAAACAGATACGCAGTATTTT	CASSPFVVETDTQYF
-	TRBJ1-6	12	TRBV12-3/TRBV12-4	-	TGTGCCAGCAGTTTTGAGGGTATGCCCCTCCACTTT	CASSFEGMPLHF
-	TRBJ2-7	12	TRBV7-2	-	TGTGCCAGCAGCTTTCAACGCCACGAGCAGTACTTC	CASSFQRHEQYF
-	TRBJ1-1	17	TRBV7-9	-	TGTGCCAGCAGCAGCCGGGACGATTTCGTTGTTGGGACTGAAGCTTTCTTT	CASSSRDDFVVGTEAFF
many	TRBJ2-5	16	TRBV5-8	TRBD2	TGTGCCAGCAGCTTTGGGCTAGCGGGTTCCCAAGAGACCCAGTACTTC	CASSFGLAGSQETQYF
-	TRBJ1-1	14	TRBV7-8	-	TGTGCCAGCAGCTTCGGGGGACGACACACTGAAGCTTTCTTT	CASSFGGRHTEAFF
-	TRBJ2-3	13	TRBV10-3	-	TGTGCCATGAGCGATGGGGCCCCAGATACGCAGTGTTTT	CAMSDGAPDTQCF
-	TRBJ2-7	13	TRBV7-9	-	TGTGCCAGCAGCTTAGTAGCCAACTACGAGCAGTACTTC	CASSLVANYEQYF
many	TRBJ2-3	14	TRBV4-2	-	TGTGCCAGCAGCCAATTTACGGGCACAGATACGCAGTATTTT	CASSQFTGTDTQYF